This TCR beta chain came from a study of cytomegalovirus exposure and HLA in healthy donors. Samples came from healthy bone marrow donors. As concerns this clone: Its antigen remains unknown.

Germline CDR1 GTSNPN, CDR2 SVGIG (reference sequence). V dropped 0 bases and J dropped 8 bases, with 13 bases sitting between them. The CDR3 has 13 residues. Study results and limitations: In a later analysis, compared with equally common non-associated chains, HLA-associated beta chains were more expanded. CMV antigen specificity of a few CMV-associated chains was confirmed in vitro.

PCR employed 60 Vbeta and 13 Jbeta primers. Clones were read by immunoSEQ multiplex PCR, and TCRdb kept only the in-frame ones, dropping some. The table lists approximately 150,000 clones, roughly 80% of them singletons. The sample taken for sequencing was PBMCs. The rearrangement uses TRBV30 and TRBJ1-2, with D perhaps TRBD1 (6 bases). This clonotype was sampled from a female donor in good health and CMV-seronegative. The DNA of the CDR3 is TGTGCCTGGAGTGTACAGGGAGGGAGGGGCTACACCTTC. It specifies CAWSVQGGRGYTF. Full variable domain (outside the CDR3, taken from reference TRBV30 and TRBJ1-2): SQTIHQWPATLVQPVGSPLSLECTVEGTSNPNLYWYRQAAGRGLQLLFYSVGIGQISSEVPQNLSASRPQDRQFILSSKKLLLSDSGFYLCAWSVQGGRGYTFGSGTRLTVV.